This paragraph covers one TCR beta chain sequence. The source of the sample is a study of glioma-infiltrating T cells after dendritic cell vaccination. V dropped 6 bases and J dropped 1; count of bases not matched to a gene: 8. CDR1 MNHEY and CDR2 SVGAGI come from the germline V gene. This CDR3 comprises 15 residues. Primers: 60 V beta forward and 13 J beta reverse. Using immunoSEQ multiplex PCR, the repertoire was profiled, and TCRdb retains in-frame clones only, with some absent. The profile shows 30,000 to 40,000 clones, 70% to 85% of them singletons. This clonotype originated in a human donor with glioblastoma. The sample consisted of blood, taken before dendritic cell vaccination. The chain joins TRBV6-5 to TRBJ2-5, with 7 bases aligning to TRBD1. The CDR3 sequence is CASSLTTGFQETQYF. The DNA of the CDR3 is TGTGCCAGCAGCCTCACGACAGGGTTCCAAGAGACCCAGTACTTC.